The 10 T cell receptor beta chains below all came from one sample that was sequenced in a study of T cell responses to AZD1222 COVID-19 vaccine. TCRdb's copy holds only in-frame clones and misses some; the assay was immunoSEQ multiplex PCR. The sample contains 180,000 or so clones, 92% of which appear only once. The source material was peripheral blood, sampled 28 days after the second AZD1222 dose. The receptors here all came from an adult who received the AZD1222 COVID-19 vaccine.

V and J are TRBV19 and TRBJ2-7; 7 nucleotides line up with TRBD2. Per germline, CDR1 LNHDA and CDR2 SQIVND (reference sequence). The CDR3 consists of 12 residues. J lost 4 bases, V lost 4 bases, and 1 base had no gene match. This chain's CDR3 is CASSTGLYEQYF. DNA of the CDR3: TGTGCCAGTAGTACGGGACTATACGAGCAGTACTTC.

This clone was detected only once. V and J are TRBV18 and TRBJ1-1, with TRBD1 matching over 7 bases. The CDR3 totals 15 residues. Germline CDR1 KGHSH, CDR2 LQKENI. The ends lost 3 bases at V and 4 bases at J; junction bases unmatched: 8. CDR3 sequence reads: CASSPGTARGTEAFF. For the CDR3, the DNA is TGTGCCAGCTCACCCGGGACAGCGAGAGGCACTGAAGCTTTCTTT.

The chain recombines TRBV27 with TRBJ2-1, with 8 bases aligning to TRBD1. The germline gives CDR1 MNHEY, CDR2 SMNVEV (reference sequence). Trimming cost V 3 bases and J 6 bases; bases outside gene matches: 1. The CDR3 consists of 13 residues. DNA for the CDR3: TGTGCCAGCAGTTTCACAGGGGGCAATGAGCAGTTCTTC. Amino acids: CASSFTGGNEQFF.

The chain's CDR3 is CASSPWITDTQYF. Written as DNA, the CDR3 is TGTGCCAGCAGCCCGTGGATCACAGATACGCAGTATTTT. The chain recombines TRBV3-1 (or the pseudogene TRBV3-2) with TRBJ2-3; unclear D gene. Trimming removed 4 bases from V and 2 bases from J, with 7 bases in between. Germline lookup yields CDR1 LGHDT and CDR2 YNNKEL (reference sequence). The CDR3 loop spans 13 amino acids.

The chain uses TRBV6-5 and TRBJ1-5; D is unclear. The CDR3 consists of 14 residues. Germline V lookup: CDR1 MNHEY, CDR2 SVGAGI. Trimming took off 7 bases at V and 0 bases at J, with 10 bases between the two ends. CDR3 sequence reads: CASITHNSNQPQHF. CDR3 in DNA: TGTGCCAGCATAACCCACAATAGCAATCAGCCCCAGCATTTT.

The chain carries TRBV7-9 and TRBJ2-7; 14 nucleotides line up with TRBD2. CDR3 length: 16 residues. Trimming at V came to 4 bases and at J to 5 bases, leaving 7 bases not matched to a gene. Germline V CDR1 and CDR2: SEHNR, FQNEAQ (reference sequence). The CDR3 reads CASSSTSGRESHEQYF. The CDR3 DNA follows: TGTGCCAGCAGCTCGACTAGCGGGAGGGAATCCCACGAGCAGTACTTC. Looking up the rest from reference TRBV7-9 and TRBJ2-7 gives the full variable domain: DTGVSQNPRHKITKRGQNVTFRCDPISEHNRLYWYRQTLGQGPEFLTYFQNEAQLEKSRLLSDRFSAERPKGSFSTLEIQRTEQGDSAMYLCASSSTSGRESHEQYFGPGTRLTVT.

The CDR3 DNA reads TGTGCCAGCAGTTACTCGTCAGGGAGTCGGGAAAAACTGTTTTTT. Amino acid sequence: CASSYSSGSREKLFF. The chain uses TRBV6-5 and TRBJ1-4, with TRBD1 as a possible D gene (5 bases). The CDR3 sequence is 15 residues long. Trimming removed 0 bases at V and 8 bases at J, with 13 bases between. Germline CDR1 reads MNHEY; CDR2 reads SVGAGI.

The genes are TRBV28 and TRBJ2-7; 10 bases align to TRBD1. V lost 6 bases and J lost 1; bases outside the gene matches: 18. Germline values: CDR1 MDHEN, CDR2 SYDVKM. The CDR3 totals 19 residues. CDR3 protein: CASSRTGTGVQLPSYEQYF. The CDR3 DNA reads as TGTGCCAGCAGCCGTACCGGGACAGGGGTCCAGCTTCCATCCTACGAGCAGTACTTC.

The chain has TRBV27 and TRBJ2-7, with D possibly being TRBD1 (5 bases). The V gene lost 4 bases and the J gene lost 5 bases, with 12 bases spanning the gap. This CDR3 spans 13 amino acids. Germline values: CDR1 MNHEY, CDR2 SMNVEV (reference sequence). The CDR3 sequence is CASSSAGIHEQYF. CDR3 bases: TGTGCCAGCAGTTCCGCAGGGATCCACGAGCAGTACTTC.

CDR3 in amino acids: CASSFGADHQETQYF. In nucleotides, the CDR3 is TGTGCCAGCAGCTTCGGGGCCGATCATCAAGAGACCCAGTACTTC. V usage is TRBV11-2 and J usage is TRBJ2-5; D possibly uses TRBD1 or TRBD2 (5 bases each). Trimming took 3 bases from V and 2 from J, leaving 13 bases between them. CDR3 length equals 15 residues. Germline V lookup: CDR1 SGHAT, CDR2 FQNNGV.